A selection of T cell receptor beta chains follows, all from one sample in a study of T cells of healthy individuals. TCRdb re-derived calls from the 5' RACE reads in MiXCR, one entry per CDR3 protein. The profile shows more than 60,000 distinct CDR3 sequences, 15% to 20% of them singletons. Receptors were obtained from a human donor in good health. CDR3s include the opening cysteine and the closing phenylalanine or tryptophan. The order of the fields is clone size, V gene, D gene, J gene, CDR3 protein, CDR3 DNA. The D gene is left open where the match is weak. Not every row has a clone size; where given, it reads once, few, many or a size class.

few	TRBV7-2	TRBD2	TRBJ2-2	CASSLIPGAGDNTGELFF	TGTGCCAGCAGCTTAATCCCCGGAGCGGGGGACAACACCGGGGAGCTGTTTTTT
few	TRBV20-1	NA	TRBJ1-1	CSARFGANTEAFF	TGCAGTGCCAGATTCGGGGCCAACACTGAAGCTTTCTTT
NA	TRBV30	TRBD1	TRBJ1-5	CAWSGRQGPLNQPQHF	TGTGCCTGGAGTGGACGACAGGGTCCTCTCAATCAGCCCCAGCATTTT
NA	TRBV20-1	TRBD2	TRBJ2-1	CSATDLAGDSRQFF	TGCAGTGCTACTGATCTAGCGGGAGACTCTCGGCAGTTCTTC
NA	TRBV6-5	NA	TRBJ2-5	CASSYSAGLRSETQYF	TGTGCCAGCAGTTACTCGGCGGGACTCCGGTCGGAGACCCAGTACTTC
few	TRBV5-6	NA	TRBJ1-4	CASSLGTGTNEKLFF	TGTGCCAGCAGCTTGGGAACAGGGACTAATGAAAAACTGTTTTTT
NA	TRBV11-2	TRBD1	TRBJ1-2	CASSLGTGATGYTF	TGTGCCAGCAGCTTAGGTACAGGGGCAACCGGCTACACCTTC
NA	TRBV20-1	NA	TRBJ2-5	CSASTGAQAQETQYF	TGCAGTGCTAGCACCGGGGCCCAGGCCCAAGAGACCCAGTACTTC
NA	TRBV10-3	NA	TRBJ2-5	CAIRPELGLGQKETQYF	TGTGCCATCAGGCCGGAGTTGGGTTTGGGGCAAAAAGAGACCCAGTACTTC
NA	TRBV2	NA	TRBJ2-1	CASTESTPGSSYNEQFF	TGTGCCAGCACAGAATCTACACCAGGGAGCTCCTACAATGAGCAGTTCTTC
many	TRBV4-3	TRBD2	TRBJ2-7	CASSRAGRSYEQYF	TGCGCCAGCAGCCGAGCGGGACGGTCCTACGAGCAGTACTTC
NA	TRBV9	NA	TRBJ2-2	CASSPLYLRSTGELFF	TGTGCCAGCAGCCCGCTCTACTTGCGGTCCACCGGGGAGCTGTTTTTT
NA	TRBV5-1	NA	TRBJ1-6	CASSLEAVYNSPLHF	TGCGCCAGCAGCTTGGAAGCCGTTTATAATTCACCCCTCCACTTT
few	TRBV28	NA	TRBJ2-5	CASSLGAPGETQYF	TGTGCCAGCAGTTTAGGGGCCCCGGGGGAGACCCAGTACTTC
many	TRBV3-1	TRBD2	TRBJ2-5	CASSVLAGGGRQETQYF	TGTGCCAGCAGCGTCCTAGCGGGAGGCGGTCGGCAAGAGACCCAGTACTTC
once	TRBV7-8	TRBD1	TRBJ1-5	CASSLDRSPYQPQHF	TGTGCCAGCAGCCTGGACAGGAGCCCCTATCAGCCCCAGCATTTT
many	TRBV5-1	TRBD2	TRBJ2-2	CASSDTITSDSNTGELFF	TGCGCCAGCAGCGACACCATTACTAGCGACTCGAACACCGGGGAGCTGTTTTTT
few	TRBV7-2	TRBD1	TRBJ1-4	CASSLQGAKLFF	TGTGCCAGCAGCTTACAGGGGGCAAAACTGTTTTTT
few	TRBV9	TRBD2	TRBJ2-2	CASSVKSGSGTGELFF	TGTGCCAGCAGCGTCAAAAGCGGGAGTGGAACCGGGGAGCTGTTTTTT
many	TRBV25-1	NA	TRBJ2-7	CASSGSQVYEQYF	TGTGCCAGCTCGGGCTCACAGGTGTACGAGCAGTACTTC
NA	TRBV19	TRBD1	TRBJ2-5	CASSMRTGGRETQYF	TGTGCCAGTAGTATGAGGACAGGGGGACGGGAGACCCAGTACTTC
many	TRBV2	NA	TRBJ1-2	CASSALRTTNYGYTF	TGTGCCAGCAGTGCTCTGAGGACAACTAACTATGGCTACACCTTC
many	TRBV7-2	NA	TRBJ2-7	CASSLREIGLVPYEQYF	TGTGCCAGCAGCTTAAGGGAAATAGGACTGGTACCCTACGAGCAGTACTTC
NA	TRBV4-1	TRBD1	TRBJ1-3	CASSQDGPGGIADTIYF	TGCGCCAGCAGCCAAGATGGGCCAGGGGGCATAGCGGACACCATATATTTT